This TCR beta chain came from a study of cytomegalovirus exposure and HLA in healthy donors. The CDR3 extends over 14 amino acids. Germline loops: CDR1 SEHNR, CDR2 FQNEAQ (reference sequence). The V end lost 4 bases, the J end lost 3 bases, and 13 bases lay between the germline ends. 13 Jbeta primers and 60 Vbeta primers were used for the PCR. Profiled with immunoSEQ multiplex PCR; TCRdb holds only in-frame clones, not every one. The data contain some 120,000 clones, 75% to 85% of them seen just once; the ten biggest clones take up 1%. The V call is TRBV7-9, the J call TRBJ2-7; D is undetermined. This clonotype originated in a man between 35 and 55 years old in good health and CMV-seronegative. Sequences were obtained from PBMCs. The CDR3 reads CASSSGPDYYEQYF. The CDR3 DNA is TGTGCCAGCAGCTCAGGTCCGGATTACTACGAGCAGTACTTC.